The present entry profiles one TCR beta chain with its context. Its antigen is not known. Sequencing was performed on unsorted PBMC DNA using ten immunoSEQ deep assay plates. TCRdb's copy holds only in-frame clones and misses some; the assay was immunoSEQ multiplex PCR. In the table there are fewer than 500,000 clones, nearly 80% of which are singletons. All donors were Caucasian adults living in Nashville, Tennessee. The data belong to a study of shared clonotypes between healthy human individuals. The study's findings and limits: Among donors, sharing of clonotypes was expected to be affected by sequencing depth.

The CDR3 covers 13 residues. Germline V lookup: CDR1 SGHRS, CDR2 YFSETQ. Trimming took 4 bases from V and 3 from J, leaving 9 bases between them. The receptor was isolated from a woman in her thirties or forties in good health. Some clones in this sample may be carry-over from other donors' samples. The rearrangement joins TRBV5-1 to TRBJ2-3; D is unclear. The sequencing input was PBMCs. DNA of the CDR3: TGCGCCAGCAGCCCGGCCCCTACAGATACGCAGTATTTT. This sequence encodes CASSPAPTDTQYF.